The 30 T cell receptor beta chains listed next were all sequenced from one sample in a study of blood T cells in healthy people across ages. The use of a sample-barcoded 5' primer and a J-beta primer mix characterized a second PCR of roughly 6 to 12 cycles. TCRdb independently ran MiXCR on the 5' RACE reads; one entry per CDR3 protein. The sample holds approximately 1.5 million distinct CDR3 sequences, approximately 39% seen once. Sequencing was done on a sample of blood. The receptor set was obtained from a woman between 18 and 29 years old in good health.

This clonotype has only a few counts. This rearrangement joins TRBV21-1 to TRBJ2-4; the table's D gene call, TRBD1, was not cross checked with the DNA. TRBV21-1 is marked as a pseudogene. The CDR3 spans 22 residues. CDR3 DNA sequence: TGTGCCAGCAGCAAAGGGACAGGGGGCCCGCCTCCCCGAGAAATAGCCAAAGACATTCAGTACTTC. Protein: CASSKGTGGPPPREIAKDIQYF.

This clonotype was picked up many times. The chain is built from TRBV7-2 and TRBJ1-1; D unclear. The CDR3 loop spans 12 amino acids. The germline V gene encodes CDR1 SGHTA and CDR2 FQGNSA. Deletions cut 4 bases from V and 0 bases from J, with 3 bases between. CDR3 coding DNA: TGTGCCAGCAGCTCTATGAACACTGAAGCTTTCTTT. This translates into CASSSMNTEAFF.

V gene TRBV5-6 combines with J gene TRBJ2-4; TRBD1 is a possible D gene (6 bases). CDR3 length: 16 residues. Trimming removed 0 bases at V and 0 bases at J, with 10 bases between. Germline V gene data show CDR1 as SGHDT and CDR2 as YYEEEE. CDR3 protein: CASSLGGGRAKNIQYF. The CDR3 DNA follows: TGTGCCAGCAGCTTGGGTGGGGGCCGAGCCAAAAACATTCAGTACTTC. The full variable domain, completed using reference TRBV5-6 and TRBJ2-4, is DAGVTQSPTHLIKTRGQQVTLRCSPKSGHDTVSWYQQALGQGPQFIFQYYEEEERQRGNFPDRFSGHQFPNYSSELNVNALLLGDSALYLCASSLGGGRAKNIQYFGAGTRLSVL.

CDR3 sequence: CSASGGTGRREQYF. DNA of the CDR3: TGCAGTGCTAGTGGAGGGACAGGACGCCGCGAGCAGTACTTC. The chain is built from TRBV20-1 and TRBJ2-7; 8 bases map to TRBD1. The length of the CDR3 is 14 residues. Germline trimming cut 3 bases from V and 6 bases from J; bases unmatched to any gene: 10. Germline CDR1 DFQATT, CDR2 SNEGSKA (reference sequence).

J is TRBJ1-2 and V is TRBV25-1; D is undetermined. The CDR3 is 15 residues long. Germline CDR1 reads MGHDK; CDR2 reads SYGVNS. Trimming shortened V by 10 bases and J by 8 bases, and 26 bases separated the two germline ends. The DNA of the CDR3 is TGTGCCACCCGGCCATCCCAGACCAAGTATGTAGGCTACACCTTC. Translation gives CATRPSQTKYVGYTF.

This clonotype was recorded a few times. The chain links TRBV5-5 to TRBJ2-3, with 9 positions matching TRBD2. Germline CDR1 is SGHKS and CDR2 is YYEKEE (reference sequence). The ends lost 1 base at V and 2 bases at J; junction bases unmatched: 2. The length of the CDR3 is 15 residues. The CDR3 reads CASSLTSGFTDTQYF. CDR3 in DNA: TGTGCCAGCAGCTTGACTAGCGGGTTCACAGATACGCAGTATTTT.

Written as DNA, the CDR3 is TGTGCCAGCAGTTTTGGCGGGGAGTCCTACGAGCAGTACTTC. Amino acid sequence: CASSFGGESYEQYF. This sequence joins TRBV12-3 or TRBV12-4 and TRBJ2-7; a weak D match, TRBD2 (6 bases). This CDR3 contains 14 residues. Trimming shortened V by 3 bases and J by 1 base, and 10 bases separated the two germline ends.

This clonotype was observed a handful of times. The gene calls are TRBV29-1 and TRBJ2-1; unclear D gene. Trimming shortened V by 6 bases and J by 7 bases, and 13 bases separated the two germline ends. The CDR3 loop spans 12 amino acids. Germline CDR1 and CDR2: SQVTM and ANQGSEA. CDR3: CSVISVGNEQFF. CDR3 bases: TGCAGCGTCATCTCCGTCGGAAATGAGCAGTTCTTC.

This clonotype was counted only a few times. V is TRBV2 and J is TRBJ1-1; TRBD1 matches 7 bases. Germline V gives CDR1 SNHLY, CDR2 FYNNEI. Trimming took 4 bases from V and 7 from J; bases not matched to a gene: 9. The CDR3 consists of 14 residues. The CDR3 DNA is TGTGCCAGCAGTGGACAGGGACGTTTCGGTGAAGCTTTCTTT. As protein: CASSGQGRFGEAFF.

The chain has TRBV7-9 and TRBJ2-5; 9 nucleotides match TRBD1. J was trimmed by 11 bases and V by 5 bases; bases with no gene match: 18. The germline V gene has CDR1 SEHNR and CDR2 FQNEAQ (reference sequence). The CDR3 runs to 16 residues. CDR3 sequence reads: CASSNYRGRTYNEQYF. Written as DNA, the CDR3 is TGTGCCAGCAGCAACTACAGGGGGCGGACTTACAATGAGCAGTACTTC.

V is TRBV9 and J is TRBJ1-2, with TRBD1 as a possible D gene (6 bases). CDR3 length: 15 amino acids. Deletions cut 3 bases from V and 0 bases from J, with 12 bases between. Per germline, CDR1 SGDLS and CDR2 YYNGEE. In DNA, the CDR3 is TGTGCCAGCAGCGAAGGGACACGAACTAACTATGGCTACACCTTC. This gives the protein CASSEGTRTNYGYTF.

The rearrangement links TRBV6-2 or TRBV6-3 to TRBJ1-2, with 7 bases lining up with TRBD1. The V gene end was trimmed by 6 bases and the J gene end by 2 bases; junction bases not matched to a gene: 12. In germline, CDR1 is MNHEY, CDR2 SVGEGT. This CDR3 region has 16 residues. CDR3 nucleotides: TGTGCCAGCAGCAGCAGGACAGGAGATTTCAACTATGGCTACACCTTC. It specifies CASSSRTGDFNYGYTF.

The CDR3 reads CASSHSTGATSTYNEQFF. CDR3 nucleotides: TGCGCCAGCAGCCATTCGACCGGGGCCACATCGACCTACAATGAGCAGTTCTTC. The chain is built from TRBV4-1 and TRBJ2-1; possibly TRBD1 or TRBD2 for D (5 bases each). The CDR3 has 18 residues. Deletions cut 3 bases from V and 2 bases from J, with 20 bases between. Germline V gives CDR1 MGHRA, CDR2 YSYEKL.

The chain employs TRBV12-3 or TRBV12-4 and TRBJ2-3; TRBD1 matches 8 bases. This CDR3 has 16 amino acids. The J segment lost 9 bases and the V segment lost 4 bases, leaving 15 bases of the junction unmatched. CDR3 nucleotide sequence: TGTGCCAGCAGTTCTCTGACAGGGGATTTTGCAGGGACGCAGTATTTT. Amino acids: CASSSLTGDFAGTQYF.

The sample holds a few counts of this clonotype. The chain has TRBV4-1 and TRBJ1-2; D uncertain. Germline values: CDR1 MGHRA, CDR2 YSYEKL. V dropped 0 bases and J dropped 4 bases, with 15 bases sitting between them. The CDR3 consists of 16 residues. Here the CDR3 reads CASSQEIVAGSYGYTF. For the CDR3, the DNA is TGCGCCAGCAGCCAAGAGATCGTGGCGGGATCCTATGGCTACACCTTC.

This rearrangement joins TRBV27 to TRBJ1-2; 8 nucleotides match TRBD1. This CDR3 has 14 amino acids. V was clipped by 8 bases and J by 4 bases; unmatched bases: 9. Per the germline V gene, CDR1 is MNHEY and CDR2 is SMNVEV (reference sequence). The CDR3 DNA sequence: TGTGCCAGCCATTCAGGGGGCTTTGTCTATGGCTACACCTTC. This encodes CASHSGGFVYGYTF.

Details on this clonotype: One junction end disagrees with the germline gene, perhaps due to a read error. This sequence joins TRBV20-1 and TRBJ2-1; 9 positions match TRBD1. Per the germline V gene, CDR1 is DFQATT and CDR2 is SNEGSKA (reference sequence). This CDR3 contains 14 residues. The CDR3 protein is CSALRDRDYNEQFF. In nucleotides, the CDR3 is TGTAGTGCTCTCCGGGACAGGGACTACAATGAGCAGTTCTTC.

This rearrangement joins TRBV10-3 to TRBJ1-2; 8 positions agree with TRBD1. Germline-derived CDR1 and CDR2 are ENHRY and SYGVKD. The CDR3 length is 19 residues. The junction had 16 bases not matched to a gene; V was cut back by 0 bases and J by 4 bases. The CDR3 bases are TGTGCCATCAGTGAGTCGATTGGGTCGGGACAGGCTTCAATCTATGGCTACACCTTC. Translating it yields CAISESIGSGQASIYGYTF.

Only a few counts were recorded for this clonotype. CDR3 region: CASSLGTPGEQFF. The DNA for the CDR3 is TGCGCCAGCAGCTTGGGGACTCCTGGGGAGCAGTTCTTC. The gene calls are TRBV5-1 and TRBJ2-1; maybe TRBD2 (5 bases). Trimming took 0 bases from V and 10 from J, leaving 11 bases between them. Germline V CDR1 and CDR2: SGHRS, YFSETQ. CDR3 length equals 13 residues.

The rearrangement links TRBV6-2 or TRBV6-3 to TRBJ1-1; D gene uncertain. Trimming removed 2 bases at V and 1 base at J, with 8 bases between. Germline lookup yields CDR1 MNHEY and CDR2 SVGEGT. The CDR3 has 14 amino acids. CDR3 DNA sequence: TGTGCCAGCAGTTACGTCGCTTCGAACACTGAAGCTTTCTTT. Its translation is CASSYVASNTEAFF.

This clonotype was seen a few times. The chain is built from TRBV6-1 and TRBJ2-4, with unresolved D. CDR1 and CDR2 (germline): MNHNS, SASEGT. V was trimmed by 6 bases and J by 0 bases, leaving 12 bases between them. The CDR3 extends over 15 amino acids. The CDR3 coding sequence is TGTGCCAGCAGGGATCTAACCCTAGCCAAAAACATTCAGTACTTC. It is translated as CASRDLTLAKNIQYF.

The V gene is TRBV7-8, the J gene TRBJ2-1, with 13 bases fitting TRBD2. The CDR3 runs 15 residues. The germline CDR1 and CDR2 sequences are SGHVS and FQNEAQ. The V gene end was trimmed by 6 bases and the J gene end by 9 bases; junction bases not matched to a gene: 8. CDR3 sequence (DNA): TGTGCCAGCAGGGGACTAGCGGGGACCCCAGGTGAGCAGTTCTTC. Encoded protein: CASRGLAGTPGEQFF.

V is TRBV9 and J is TRBJ2-1; 8 bases are shared with TRBD2. This CDR3 spans 15 amino acids. V gave up 3 bases and J gave up 10 bases; unmatched junction bases: 12. The germline CDR1 and CDR2 sequences are SGDLS and YYNGEE. The DNA of the CDR3 is TGTGCCAGCAGCGGAACCTTGAGCGGGGGACAAGAGCAGTTCTTC. Protein product: CASSGTLSGGQEQFF. Looking up the rest from reference TRBV9 and TRBJ2-1 gives the full variable domain: DSGVTQTPKHLITATGQRVTLRCSPRSGDLSVYWYQQSLDQGLQFLIQYYNGEERAKGNILERFSAQQFPDLHSELNLSSLELGDSALYFCASSGTLSGGQEQFFGPGTRLTVL.

This clonotype has only a few counts. The rearrangement links TRBV7-9 to TRBJ1-1; D gene ambiguous. From germline, CDR1 is SEHNR and CDR2 FQNEAQ (reference sequence). Trimming took off 1 base at V and 0 bases at J, with 15 bases between the two ends. CDR3 length equals 17 residues. DNA of the CDR3: TGTGCCAGCAGCTTAGTGCCAACCGCCTTGGTGAACACTGAAGCTTTCTTT. As protein: CASSLVPTALVNTEAFF. Together with reference TRBV7-9 and TRBJ1-1, the CDR3 gives the full variable domain: DTGVSQNPRHKITKRGQNVTFRCDPISEHNRLYWYRQTLGQGPEFLTYFQNEAQLEKSRLLSDRFSAERPKGSFSTLEIQRTEQGDSAMYLCASSLVPTALVNTEAFFGQGTRLTVV.

Notes on this clonotype: This may be a read error, as it is one base from a much larger clone. The CDR3 nucleotides are TGTGCTAGTGGTCCCTTCGTCCGGGACGGGTCCTACGAGCAGTACTTC. This codes for CASGPFVRDGSYEQYF. The rearrangement links TRBV12-5 to TRBJ2-7, with D perhaps assigned TRBD1 or TRBD2 (5 bases each). This CDR3 spans 16 amino acids. V shed 5 bases and J shed 1 base, with 18 bases lying between them. Germline V gene data show CDR1 as LGHNT and CDR2 as FRNRAP.

This clonotype was picked up a small number of times. V is TRBV7-9 and J is TRBJ2-7; no clear D. The V gene's germline CDR1 is SEHNR and CDR2 FQNEAQ (reference sequence). The CDR3 contains 14 residues. Between the trimmed V and J ends, which lost 1 base and 5 bases, there was a span of 12 bases. The CDR3 loop reads CASSLVLGSNEQYF. The DNA for the CDR3 is TGTGCCAGCAGCTTAGTACTGGGAAGCAACGAGCAGTACTTC.

A few counts support this clonotype. The chain has TRBV25-1 and TRBJ2-5; D gene uncertain. Looked up from germline, CDR1 is MGHDK and CDR2 is SYGVNS. CDR3 size: 10 residues. V was clipped by 8 bases and J by 5 bases, with 6 bases between them. The CDR3: CASRYETQYF. CDR3 DNA: TGTGCCAGCCGGTACGAGACCCAGTACTTC.

The chain is built from TRBV5-1 and TRBJ2-1; D is perhaps TRBD1 (5 bases). Trimming took 4 bases from V and 5 from J, leaving 10 bases between them. This CDR3 has 13 residues. Germline CDR1 and CDR2: SGHRS and YFSETQ. The CDR3 nucleotides are TGCGCCAGCAGCGCGTACAGGAACAATGAGCAGTTCTTC. Translating it yields CASSAYRNNEQFF.

This clonotype was seen more than once but under ten times. The rearrangement uses TRBV5-5 and TRBJ1-6; D remains ambiguous. Trimming cost V 4 bases and J 0 bases, with 8 bases left between them. Germline V CDR1 and CDR2: SGHKS, YYEKEE (reference sequence). The CDR3 has 15 residues. The CDR3 loop reads CASSGQSSYNSPLHF. CDR3 bases: TGTGCCAGCAGCGGTCAGAGCTCCTATAATTCACCCCTCCACTTT.

The V and J genes are TRBV20-1 and TRBJ1-2; D remains ambiguous. CDR1 and CDR2 (germline): DFQATT, SNEGSKA (reference sequence). Trimming removed 6 bases from V and 5 bases from J, with 19 bases in between. This CDR3 comprises 14 residues. The CDR3: CSAPRERRSYGYTF. CDR3 nucleotide sequence: TGCAGTGCCCCGAGGGAGAGACGATCGTATGGCTACACCTTC.